One TCR beta chain is described in this entry. Antigen specificity is unknown. This entry comes from a study of T cell responses to AZD1222 COVID-19 vaccine. The germline V gene has CDR1 SNHLY and CDR2 FYNNEI. CDR3 size: 14 residues. The V end lost 3 bases, the J end lost 2 bases, and 10 bases lay between the germline ends. Study-wide findings and caveats: Regions 160-218 and 743-854 held dominance among vaccine-associated CD4 TCRs, which spanned spike. Clonal diversity was possibly underestimated, and white British individuals and females predominated among donors. Scientists sampled the repertoires only once the peak T cell response had passed.

Some clones are missing from TCRdb's copy, which holds only in-frame ones; the method was immunoSEQ multiplex PCR. The table has about 84,000 clones, roughly 89% seen once. This sample comprised peripheral blood, obtained 28 days after the second AZD1222 dose. This rearrangement joins TRBV2 to TRBJ1-1, with D unclear. The source is an adult who received the AZD1222 COVID-19 vaccine. The CDR3 DNA follows: TGTGCCAGCAGTGAGATCGGGGTCAACACTGAAGCTTTCTTT. This codes for CASSEIGVNTEAFF.